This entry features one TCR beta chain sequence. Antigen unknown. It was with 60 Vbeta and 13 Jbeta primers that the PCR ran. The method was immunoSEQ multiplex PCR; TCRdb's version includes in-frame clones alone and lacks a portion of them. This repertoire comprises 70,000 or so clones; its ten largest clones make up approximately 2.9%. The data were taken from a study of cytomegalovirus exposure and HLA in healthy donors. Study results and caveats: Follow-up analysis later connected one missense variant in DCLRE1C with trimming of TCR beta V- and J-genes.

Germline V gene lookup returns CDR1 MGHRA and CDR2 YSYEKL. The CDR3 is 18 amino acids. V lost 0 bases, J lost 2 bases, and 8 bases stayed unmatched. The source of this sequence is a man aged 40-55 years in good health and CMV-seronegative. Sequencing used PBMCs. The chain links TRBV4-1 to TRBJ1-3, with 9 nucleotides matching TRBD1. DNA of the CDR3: TGCGCCAGCAGCCAAGATGCCGCCGGGACAGGGCCTGGAAACACCATATATTTT. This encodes CASSQDAAGTGPGNTIYF.